What follows are 2 T cell receptor beta chains derived from one specimen sequenced in a study of cytomegalovirus exposure and HLA in healthy donors. The PCR employed 60 Vbeta primers together with 13 Jbeta primers. The table came from immunoSEQ multiplex PCR; TCRdb's copy has only in-frame clones and leaves some out. The sample shows some 180,000 clones, around 80% of them seen only once. The sample consisted of PBMCs. The origin of the receptors is a man aged 35-49 years in good health and CMV-seronegative.

The chain has TRBV5-1 and TRBJ2-7; the match to TRBD1 covers 9 bases. V lost 6 bases to trimming and J lost 1 base; unmatched junction nucleotides: 11. CDR1 is SGHRS, CDR2 YFSETQ, per germline. The CDR3 runs 16 residues. CDR3 in amino acids: CASKESPGTGSYEQYF. In DNA, the CDR3 is TGCGCCAGCAAGGAGTCCCCCGGGACAGGGTCCTACGAGCAGTACTTC.

On this clone itself: Germline is not matched at one junction end, which may reflect a read error. Other nucleotide sequences from this sample produce the same CDR3. The chain carries TRBV7-2 and TRBJ2-3, with 7 bases matching TRBD1. The CDR3 loop spans 14 amino acids. Germline values: CDR1 SGHTA, CDR2 FQGNSA. The CDR3 protein is CASSLDQGTDTQYF. For the CDR3, the DNA is TGTGCCAGCAGCTTAGATCAGGGGACAGATACGCAGTACTTT.